Sequencing of this TCR beta chain was carried out in a study of blood T cell repertoires in COVID-19. About the research overall: Samples of COVID-19 (acute and convalescent) were obtained from the United States, Italy and Spain.

The CDR3 is made up of 15 amino acids. Germline CDR1 SNHLY, CDR2 FYNNEI. Unmatched junction bases numbered 14, after V lost 6 bases and J lost 9 bases. Some clones are missing from TCRdb's copy, which holds only in-frame ones; the method was immunoSEQ multiplex PCR. In the table there are approximately 180,000 clones, about 80% of which are singletons. This clone was recorded a few times. Sequenced input: peripheral blood. This chain uses TRBV2 with TRBJ1-5, with 7 bases identical to TRBD1. The receptor was isolated from a woman aged 70 to 79 with acute or convalescent COVID-19. As DNA, the CDR3 is TGTGCCAGCAGGAATACGGCAGGGGGTTCCGGGCCCCAGCATTTT. This sequence encodes CASRNTAGGSGPQHF.